This is a list of T cell receptor beta chains from one sample in a study of beta chain features in type 1 diabetes. The assay was immunoSEQ multiplex PCR, and TCRdb's table has in-frame clones only and misses some. Here the sample spans about 150,000 clones, approximately 52% being singletons. Material for sequencing was Tregs from blood. These receptors were obtained from a man younger than 35 in good health. Each CDR3 is given with its conserved first and last residue. A D gene is named only where the DNA matches it firmly. Expanded clones are given a class, and other clones once, few, many or no size at all.

>TRBD2|few|TRBV7-6|13|TRBJ2-7
CASSPSGPYEQYF
TGTGCCAGCAGCCCTAGCGGGCCCTACGAGCAGTACTTC
>.|.|TRBV5-1|14|TRBJ2-1
CASSLSGVGNEQFF
TGCGCCAGCAGCTTGTCAGGGGTTGGGAATGAGCAGTTCTTC
>.|.|TRBV5-1|15|TRBJ1-6
CASSLLGSYNSPLHF
TGCGCCAGCAGCTTGTTAGGGAGCTATAATTCACCCCTCCACTTT
>.|few|TRBV29-1|13|TRBJ1-5
CSVGWDSRMPQHF
TGCAGCGTTGGCTGGGACTCCCGGATGCCCCAGCATTTT
>.|.|TRBV30|17|TRBJ2-5
CAWSGKYSGVGQETQYF
TGTGCCTGGAGCGGAAAGTACTCGGGGGTTGGGCAAGAGACCCAGTACTTC
>.|once|TRBV7-3|15|TRBJ1-5
CASSYHLRGNQPQHF
TGTGCCAGCAGCTACCACTTACGGGGCAATCAGCCCCAGCATTTT
>TRBD1|few|TRBV6-5|15|TRBJ1-1
CASSTEYRGVTEAFF
TGTGCCAGCAGTACCGAGTACAGGGGTGTCACTGAAGCTTTCTTT
>.|few|TRBV5-1|15|TRBJ2-2
CASSLVAANTGELFF
TGCGCCAGCAGCTTGGTAGCGGCTAACACCGGGGAGCTGTTTTTT
>TRBD1|.|TRBV19|12|TRBJ1-2
CASTADRGGYTF
TGTGCCAGTACCGCGGACAGGGGAGGCTACACCTTC
>.|.|TRBV5-1|11|TRBJ2-7
CASSRESEQYF
TGCGCCAGCAGCCGGGAGAGCGAGCAGTACTTC
>.|.|TRBV27|14|TRBJ1-1
CASSFLDKNTEAFF
TGTGCCAGCAGTTTTTTGGACAAGAACACTGAAGCTTTCTTT
>TRBD1|few|TRBV5-6|14|TRBJ1-2
CASSAGTGSYGYTF
TGTGCCAGCAGCGCCGGGACAGGGAGCTATGGCTACACCTTC
>.|.|TRBV9|16|TRBJ2-7
CASSVGGDTRSYEQYF
TGTGCCAGCAGCGTAGGAGGGGACACACGCTCCTACGAGCAGTACTTC
>.|few|TRBV19|13|TRBJ2-5
CASRVRGQETQYF
TGTGCCAGTAGAGTCCGGGGACAAGAGACCCAGTACTTC
>TRBD2|.|TRBV9|16|TRBJ2-7
CASSVGLAGGSYEQYF
TGTGCCAGCAGCGTAGGGCTAGCGGGAGGGTCCTACGAGCAGTACTTC
>.|.|TRBV5-4|15|TRBJ2-2
CASSLDVGGSGELFF
TGTGCCAGCAGCTTGGATGTTGGAGGGTCCGGGGAGCTGTTTTTT
>.|.|TRBV2|13|TRBJ1-6
CASERGYQAPLHF
TGTGCCAGTGAAAGGGGCTACCAGGCCCCCCTCCACTTT
>TRBD1|.|TRBV2|14|TRBJ1-4
CASSSTGGDEKLFF
TGTGCCAGCAGTTCGACAGGGGGTGATGAAAAACTGTTTTTT